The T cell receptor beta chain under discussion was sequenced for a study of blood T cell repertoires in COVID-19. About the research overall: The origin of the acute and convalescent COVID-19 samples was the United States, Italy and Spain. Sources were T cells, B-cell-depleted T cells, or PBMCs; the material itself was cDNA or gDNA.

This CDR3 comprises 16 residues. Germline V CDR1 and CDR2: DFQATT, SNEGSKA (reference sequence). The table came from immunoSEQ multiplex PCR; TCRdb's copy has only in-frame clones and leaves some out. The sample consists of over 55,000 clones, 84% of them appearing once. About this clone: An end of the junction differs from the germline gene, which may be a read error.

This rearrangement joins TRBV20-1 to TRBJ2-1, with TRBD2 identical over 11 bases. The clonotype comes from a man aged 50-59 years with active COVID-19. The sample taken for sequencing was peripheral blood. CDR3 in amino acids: CSASPSGRTSDNEQFF. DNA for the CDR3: TGCAGTGCTAGTCCTAGCGGGAGGACCTCCGACAATGAGCAGTTCTTC.